This TCR beta chain stems from a study of blood T cell repertoires in COVID-19. Study in general: From the United States, Italy and Spain came samples of acute and convalescent COVID-19. T cells, B-cell-depleted T cells, or PBMCs supplied cDNA or gDNA.

Trimming left V 1 base short and J 2 bases short, with 15 bases between. Germline V lookup: CDR1 SGHAT, CDR2 FQNNGV. This CDR3 has 16 residues. The authors' processing: Scientists estimated how many nucleated cells there were by amplifying reference gene primers. Assay: immunoSEQ multiplex PCR; the TCRdb copy retains only in-frame clones and omits some. V and J calls and clone size are as listed in that table; D and trimming were resolved from the DNA. The data contain around 220,000 clones, around 80% of them singletons. The source of this sequence is an elderly woman with acute or convalescent COVID-19. Sequenced: peripheral blood. The V and J genes are TRBV11-2 and TRBJ2-7; D possibly corresponds to TRBD2 (6 bases). The CDR3 protein is CASSLAEGLLTYEQYF. Written as DNA, the CDR3 is TGTGCCAGCAGCTTAGCTGAGGGACTCCTAACCTACGAGCAGTACTTC.